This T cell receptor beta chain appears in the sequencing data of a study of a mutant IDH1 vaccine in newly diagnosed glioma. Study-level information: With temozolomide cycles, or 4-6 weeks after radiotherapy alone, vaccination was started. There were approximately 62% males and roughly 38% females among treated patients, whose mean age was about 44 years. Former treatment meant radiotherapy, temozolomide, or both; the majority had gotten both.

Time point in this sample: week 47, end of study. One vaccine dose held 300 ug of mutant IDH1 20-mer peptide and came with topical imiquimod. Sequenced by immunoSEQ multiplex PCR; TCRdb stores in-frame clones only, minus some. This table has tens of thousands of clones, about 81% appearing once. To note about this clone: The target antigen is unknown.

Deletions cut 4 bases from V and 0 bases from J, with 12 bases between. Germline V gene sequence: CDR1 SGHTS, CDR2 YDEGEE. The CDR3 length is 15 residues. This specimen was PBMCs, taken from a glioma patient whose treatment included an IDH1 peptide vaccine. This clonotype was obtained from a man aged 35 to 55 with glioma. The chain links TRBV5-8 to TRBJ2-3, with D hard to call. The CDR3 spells CASSGWLQSTDTQYF. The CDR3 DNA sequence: TGTGCCAGCAGCGGGTGGCTACAGAGCACAGATACGCAGTATTTT.